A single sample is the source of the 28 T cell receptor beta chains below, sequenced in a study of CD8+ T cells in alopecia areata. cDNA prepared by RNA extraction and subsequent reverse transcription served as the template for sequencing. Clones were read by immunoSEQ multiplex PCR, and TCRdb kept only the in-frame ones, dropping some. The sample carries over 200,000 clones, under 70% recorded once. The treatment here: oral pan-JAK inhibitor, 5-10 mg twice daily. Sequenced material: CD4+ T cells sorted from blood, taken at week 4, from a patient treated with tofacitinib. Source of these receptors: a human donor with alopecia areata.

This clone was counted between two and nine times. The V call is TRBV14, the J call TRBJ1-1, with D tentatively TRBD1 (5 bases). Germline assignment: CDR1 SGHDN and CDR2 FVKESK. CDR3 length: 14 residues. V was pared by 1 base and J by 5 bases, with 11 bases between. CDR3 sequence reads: CASSQVMGRTEAFF. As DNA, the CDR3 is TGTGCCAGCAGCCAAGTAATGGGGCGGACTGAAGCTTTCTTT.

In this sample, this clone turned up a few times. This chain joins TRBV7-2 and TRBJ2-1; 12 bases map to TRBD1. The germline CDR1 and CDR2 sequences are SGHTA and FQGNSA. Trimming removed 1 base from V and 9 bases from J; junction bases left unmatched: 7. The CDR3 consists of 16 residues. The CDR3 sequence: CASSLGTGTGGGEQFF. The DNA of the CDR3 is TGTGCCAGCAGCTTAGGCACCGGGACAGGGGGCGGTGAGCAGTTCTTC. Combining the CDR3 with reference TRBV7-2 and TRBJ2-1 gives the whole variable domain GAGVSQSPSNKVTEKGKDVELRCDPISGHTALYWYRQSLGQGLEFLIYFQGNSAPDKSGLPSDRFSAERTGGSVSTLTIQRTQQEDSAVYLCASSLGTGTGGGEQFFGPGTRLTVL.

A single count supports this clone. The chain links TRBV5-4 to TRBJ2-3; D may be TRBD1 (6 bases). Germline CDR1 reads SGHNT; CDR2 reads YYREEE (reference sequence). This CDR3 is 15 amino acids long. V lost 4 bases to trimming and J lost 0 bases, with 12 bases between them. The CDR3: CASSRDTSSTDTQYF. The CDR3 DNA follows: TGTGCCAGCAGCCGGGACACCTCTAGCACAGATACGCAGTATTTT.

CDR3 in amino acids: CASSQLAGRQETQYF. The CDR3, as DNA: TGTGCCAGCAGCCAACTGGCGGGGCGGCAAGAGACCCAGTACTTC. The genes are TRBV7-6 and TRBJ2-5, with D possibly TRBD2 on 6 matching bases. The CDR3 has 15 amino acids. V gave up 5 bases and J gave up 2 bases, with 15 bases separating them. The germline V gene has CDR1 SGHVS and CDR2 FNYEAQ.

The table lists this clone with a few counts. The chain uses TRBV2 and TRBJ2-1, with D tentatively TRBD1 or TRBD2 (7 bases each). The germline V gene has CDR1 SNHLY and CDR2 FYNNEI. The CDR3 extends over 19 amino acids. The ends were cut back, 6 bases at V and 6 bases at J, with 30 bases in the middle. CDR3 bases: TGTGCCAGCAGCCGTAACAGGGGACGCCTAGGGGGGGTTTCCAATGAGCAGTTCTTC. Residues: CASSRNRGRLGGVSNEQFF.

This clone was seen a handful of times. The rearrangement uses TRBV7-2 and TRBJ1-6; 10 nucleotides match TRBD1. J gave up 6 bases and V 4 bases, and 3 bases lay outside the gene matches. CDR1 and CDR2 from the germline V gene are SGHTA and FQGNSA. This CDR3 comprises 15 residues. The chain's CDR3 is CASSSGQGGNSPLHF. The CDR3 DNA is TGTGCCAGCAGCTCCGGACAGGGGGGTAATTCACCCCTCCACTTT.

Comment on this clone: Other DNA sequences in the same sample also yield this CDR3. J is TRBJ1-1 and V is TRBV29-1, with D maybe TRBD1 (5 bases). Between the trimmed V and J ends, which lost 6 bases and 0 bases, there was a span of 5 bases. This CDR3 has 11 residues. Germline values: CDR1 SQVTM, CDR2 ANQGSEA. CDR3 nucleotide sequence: TGCAGCGTGGGGGTGAACACTGAAGCTTTCTTT. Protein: CSVGVNTEAFF.

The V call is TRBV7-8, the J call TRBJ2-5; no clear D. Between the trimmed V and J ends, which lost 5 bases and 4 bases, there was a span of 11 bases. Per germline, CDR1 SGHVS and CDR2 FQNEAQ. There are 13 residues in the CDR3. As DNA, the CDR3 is TGTGCCAGCAGCCGTTCCAACCGAGAGACCCAGTACTTC. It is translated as CASSRSNRETQYF.

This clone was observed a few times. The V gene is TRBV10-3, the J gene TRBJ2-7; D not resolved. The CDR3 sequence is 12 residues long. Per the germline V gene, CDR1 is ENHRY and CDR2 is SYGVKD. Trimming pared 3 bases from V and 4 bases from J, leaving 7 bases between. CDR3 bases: TGTGCCATCAGTGATTCTGATTACGAGCAGTACTTC. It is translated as CAISDSDYEQYF.

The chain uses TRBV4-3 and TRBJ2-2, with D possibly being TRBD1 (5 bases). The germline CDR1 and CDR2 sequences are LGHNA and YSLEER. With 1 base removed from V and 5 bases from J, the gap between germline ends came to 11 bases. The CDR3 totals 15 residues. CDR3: CASSQGQGWTGELFF. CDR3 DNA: TGCGCCAGCAGCCAAGGTCAGGGATGGACCGGGGAGCTGTTTTTT.

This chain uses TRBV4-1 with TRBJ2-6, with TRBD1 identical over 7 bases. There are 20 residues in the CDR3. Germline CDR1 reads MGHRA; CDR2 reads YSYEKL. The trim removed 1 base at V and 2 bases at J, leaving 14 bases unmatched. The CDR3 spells CASSQGGPDRWITGANVLTF. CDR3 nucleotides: TGCGCCAGCAGCCAAGGTGGACCGGACAGGTGGATAACTGGGGCCAACGTCCTGACTTTC.

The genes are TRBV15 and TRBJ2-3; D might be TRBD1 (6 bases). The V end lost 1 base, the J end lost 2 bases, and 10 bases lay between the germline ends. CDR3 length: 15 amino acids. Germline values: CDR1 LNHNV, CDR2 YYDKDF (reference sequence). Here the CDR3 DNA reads TGTGCCACCAGCAGAGGTCAGGGGTACACAGATACGCAGTATTTT. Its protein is CATSRGQGYTDTQYF.

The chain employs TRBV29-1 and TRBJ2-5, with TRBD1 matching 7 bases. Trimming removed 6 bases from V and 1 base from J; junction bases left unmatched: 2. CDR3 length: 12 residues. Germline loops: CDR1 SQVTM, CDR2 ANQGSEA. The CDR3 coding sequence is TGCAGCGTGGGACAGTTCCAAGAGACCCAGTACTTC. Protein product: CSVGQFQETQYF.

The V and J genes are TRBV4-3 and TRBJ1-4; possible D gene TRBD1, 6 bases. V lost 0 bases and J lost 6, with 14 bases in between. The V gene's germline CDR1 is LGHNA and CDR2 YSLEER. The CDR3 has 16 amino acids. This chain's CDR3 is CASSQDVRGYDEKLFF. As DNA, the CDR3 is TGCGCCAGCAGCCAAGATGTCAGGGGTTACGATGAAAAACTGTTTTTT.

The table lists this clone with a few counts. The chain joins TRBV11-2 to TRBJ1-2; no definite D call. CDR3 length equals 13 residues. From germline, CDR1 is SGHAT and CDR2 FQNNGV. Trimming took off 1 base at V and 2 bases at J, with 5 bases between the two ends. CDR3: CASSLAPNYGYTF. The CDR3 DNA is TGTGCCAGCAGCTTAGCCCCCAACTATGGCTACACCTTC.

The DNA of the CDR3 is TGTGCCAGCAGCTTAGCCGGACAGGGTGTTCACTTCTACGAGCAGTACTTC. Its translation: CASSLAGQGVHFYEQYF. This sequence joins TRBV11-2 and TRBJ2-7; TRBD1 agrees at 8 bases. From germline, CDR1 is SGHAT and CDR2 FQNNGV. Trimming took 1 base from V and 3 from J; bases not matched to a gene: 11. The CDR3 has 17 amino acids.

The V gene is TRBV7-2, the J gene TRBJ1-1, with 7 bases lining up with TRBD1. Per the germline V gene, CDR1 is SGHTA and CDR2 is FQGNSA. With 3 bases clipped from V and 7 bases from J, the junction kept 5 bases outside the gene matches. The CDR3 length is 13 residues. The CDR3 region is CASSFYGTVEAFF. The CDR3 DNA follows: TGTGCCAGCAGCTTTTATGGGACAGTTGAAGCTTTCTTT.

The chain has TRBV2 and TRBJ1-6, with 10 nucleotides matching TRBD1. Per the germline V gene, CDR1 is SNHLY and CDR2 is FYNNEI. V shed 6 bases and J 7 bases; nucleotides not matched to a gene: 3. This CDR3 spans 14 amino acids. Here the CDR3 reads CASSRQGANSPLHF. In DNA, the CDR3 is TGTGCCAGCAGCAGACAGGGGGCCAATTCACCCCTCCACTTT.

CDR3 DNA sequence: TGTGCCAGCAGCCAGGGACAGGGTAAACAAGAGACCCAGTACTTC. Encoded protein: CASSQGQGKQETQYF. V is TRBV7-2 and J is TRBJ2-5; the match to TRBD1 covers 9 bases. Germline V CDR1 and CDR2: SGHTA, FQGNSA. Losses at the gene ends were 5 bases for V and 2 bases for J; bases not matched to a gene: 6. The CDR3 is 15 residues long.

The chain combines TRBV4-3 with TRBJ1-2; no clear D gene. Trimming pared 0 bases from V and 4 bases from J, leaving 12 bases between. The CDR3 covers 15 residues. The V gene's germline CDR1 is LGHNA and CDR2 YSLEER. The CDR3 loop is CASSQDSHIAYGYTF. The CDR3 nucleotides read TGCGCCAGCAGCCAAGATTCCCACATAGCCTATGGCTACACCTTC.

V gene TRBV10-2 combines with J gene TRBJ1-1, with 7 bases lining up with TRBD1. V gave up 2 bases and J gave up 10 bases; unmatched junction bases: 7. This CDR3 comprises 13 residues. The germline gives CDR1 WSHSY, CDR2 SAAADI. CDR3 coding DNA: TGCGCCAGCAGTGAGGACAGGGTCGGGTCAGCTTTCTTT. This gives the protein CASSEDRVGSAFF.

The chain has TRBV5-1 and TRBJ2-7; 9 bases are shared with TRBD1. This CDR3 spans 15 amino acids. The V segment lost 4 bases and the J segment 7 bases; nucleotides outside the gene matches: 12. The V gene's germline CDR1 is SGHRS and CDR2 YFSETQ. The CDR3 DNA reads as TGCGCCAGCAGCCCGGAGGGACAGGGAGTCAGGGAGCAGTACTTC. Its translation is CASSPEGQGVREQYF.

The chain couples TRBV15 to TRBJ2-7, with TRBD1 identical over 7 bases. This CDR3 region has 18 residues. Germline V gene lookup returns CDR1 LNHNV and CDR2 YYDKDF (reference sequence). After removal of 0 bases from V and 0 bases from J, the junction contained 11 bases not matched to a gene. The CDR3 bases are TGTGCCACCAGCAGAGATTGGGTGACAGGGAGCATCTCCTACGAGCAGTACTTC. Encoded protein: CATSRDWVTGSISYEQYF.

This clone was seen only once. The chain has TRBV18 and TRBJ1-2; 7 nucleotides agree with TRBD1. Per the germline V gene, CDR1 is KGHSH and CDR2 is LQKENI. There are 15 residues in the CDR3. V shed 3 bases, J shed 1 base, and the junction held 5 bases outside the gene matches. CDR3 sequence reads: CASSPGQAINYGYTF. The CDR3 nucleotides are TGTGCCAGCTCACCTGGACAGGCGATTAACTATGGCTACACCTTC.

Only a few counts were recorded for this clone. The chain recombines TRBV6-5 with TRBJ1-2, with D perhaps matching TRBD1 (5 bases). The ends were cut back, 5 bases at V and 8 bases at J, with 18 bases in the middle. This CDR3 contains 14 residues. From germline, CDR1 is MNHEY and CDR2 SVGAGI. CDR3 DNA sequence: TGTGCCAGCAGTCAAAGCGGGACGGCGAACGGCTACACCTTC. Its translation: CASSQSGTANGYTF.

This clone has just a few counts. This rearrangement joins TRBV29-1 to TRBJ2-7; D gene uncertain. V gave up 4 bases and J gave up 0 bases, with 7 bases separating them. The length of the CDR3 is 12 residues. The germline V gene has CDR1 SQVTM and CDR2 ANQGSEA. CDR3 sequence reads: CSVAGSSYEQYF. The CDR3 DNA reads TGCAGCGTTGCCGGGTCCTCCTACGAGCAGTACTTC.

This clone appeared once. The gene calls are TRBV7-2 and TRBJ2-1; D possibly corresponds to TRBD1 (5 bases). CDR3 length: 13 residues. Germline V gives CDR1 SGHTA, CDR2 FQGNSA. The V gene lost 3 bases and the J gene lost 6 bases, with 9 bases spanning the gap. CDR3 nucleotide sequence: TGTGCCAGCAGCTTGGCGACAGCCAATGAGCAGTTCTTC. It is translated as CASSLATANEQFF.

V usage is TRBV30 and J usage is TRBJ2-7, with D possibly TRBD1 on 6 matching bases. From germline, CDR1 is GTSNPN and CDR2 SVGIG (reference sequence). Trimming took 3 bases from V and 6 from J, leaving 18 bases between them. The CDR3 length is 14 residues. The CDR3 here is CAWRKQGSAGEQYF. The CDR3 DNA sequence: TGTGCCTGGAGGAAACAGGGTAGCGCGGGCGAGCAGTACTTC.